The text below deals with one T cell receptor (beta chain). The record originates from a study of CD8 T cells in Susac syndrome. CDR1 is MGHRA and CDR2 is YSYEKL in the germline V gene. The germline V and J ends were trimmed by 4 bases and 14 bases, with 12 bases remaining between them. CDR3 length: 11 residues. cDNA came from about 0.51 to 1 ug RNA primed by random hexamers. An immunoSEQ multiplex PCR amplified TCR beta CDR3 over 54 Vbeta and 13 Jbeta. MiXCR, applied by TCRdb to the immunoSEQ multiplex PCR reads, yields one record per CDR3 protein. This repertoire shows 95,000 to 150,000 distinct CDR3 sequences, just under 95% found once; its top ten account for 0.28%. Negative isolation was applied to CD8+ and CD4+ T cells, and FACS enrichment was applied to TEMRA cells.

This sequence originates from a human donor with Susac syndrome. Sequencing was done on a sample of CD8+ T cells from PBMCs. The rearrangement uses TRBV4-1 and TRBJ2-1; D tentatively reads TRBD1 or TRBD2 (5 bases each). CDR3 bases: TGCGCCAGCAGCCGAGGGGCCGTTGAGTTCTTC. This sequence encodes CASSRGAVEFF.